What follows describes a single TCR beta chain. Its specificity is not known. Data came from immunoSEQ multiplex PCR; TCRdb stores just in-frame clones and leaves some out. The sample records approximately 70,000 clones, about 80% being singletons. The data are from a study of vaccination effects on CD4 cells after COVID-19. Study at large: Post-vaccine specimens arrived a median 72 days past the second dose. The study, taken as a whole, reports: Vaccine- and infection-induced clones showed marked clonal contraction late following vaccination.

With the ViraFEST assay, the study expanded antigen-specific CD4+ T cells using viral peptide pools, then sequenced them. Culture lasted around eleven days before CD4+ T cell isolation. Two-dose vaccination with either BNT162b2 or mRNA-1273 was given to the participants. PBMC were cultured at around 2 million per well with roughly 9.7 IU/ml IL-2 and 10 ug/ml peptides. The V end was cut by 6 bases, the J end by 5 bases, with 14 bases between. CDR1 is LNHNV, CDR2 YYDKDF, per germline (reference sequence). The CDR3 loop spans 14 amino acids. The sequencing here drew on CD4+ T cells from PBMCs cultured with HCoV-229E spike peptides, taken after COVID-19 vaccination. The TCR was taken from a human donor who received a COVID-19 vaccine. V usage is TRBV15 and J usage is TRBJ1-5; maybe TRBD1 (6 bases). The DNA for the CDR3 is TGTGCCACCAGGGATTACTCAGGGGATCAGCCCCAGCATTTT. This gives the protein CATRDYSGDQPQHF.